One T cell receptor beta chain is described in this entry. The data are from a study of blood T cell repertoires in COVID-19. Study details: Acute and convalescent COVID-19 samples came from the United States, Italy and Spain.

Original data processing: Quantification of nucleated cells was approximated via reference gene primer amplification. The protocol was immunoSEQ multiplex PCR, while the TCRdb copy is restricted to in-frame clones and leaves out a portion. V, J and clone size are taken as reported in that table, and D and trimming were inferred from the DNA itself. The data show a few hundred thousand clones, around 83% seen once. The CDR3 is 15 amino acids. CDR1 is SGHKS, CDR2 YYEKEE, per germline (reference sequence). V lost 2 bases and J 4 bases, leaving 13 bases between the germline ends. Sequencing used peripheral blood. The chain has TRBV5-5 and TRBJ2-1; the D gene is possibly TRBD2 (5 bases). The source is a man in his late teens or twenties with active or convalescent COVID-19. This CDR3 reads CASSFRGEAYNEQFF. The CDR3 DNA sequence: TGTGCCAGCAGCTTTCGGGGTGAGGCTTACAATGAGCAGTTCTTC.